The sequence of this T cell receptor beta chain was determined in a study of CD8 T cells in Susac syndrome (dated by TCRdb to the late 2010s). With respect to the entire study: Whether CD8+ T cell activation and differentiation in Susac syndrome was antigen driven was tested using repertoire sequencing.

What the authors observed across the whole study: The TCR sequencing and HLA analysis was acknowledged to have included a relatively small number of individuals.

Regarding this clonotype: Its antigen specificity is not known. The input lacks base qualities; no much larger clone sits a single base away.

RNA was extracted using the RNeasy kit, and roughly 0.5 to 1 ug of the RNA was reverse transcribed with random hexamers. TCR beta CDR3 regions were amplified with the immunoSEQ multiplex PCR assay covering 54 Vbeta and 13 Jbeta segments. PCR amplification bias was corrected using a synthetic template baseline for primer optimization and computational correction. The published analysis was carried out like this. Only productive sequences were kept, with reads annotated to V, D and J genes according to IMGT and analyzed in immunoSEQ Analyzer. Clonality was computed as one minus Shannon entropy normalized by log2 of the number of productive unique sequences. Public and private clones were assessed among the 100 most prevalent clones of each patient and control. A clone was defined as Susac-specific if it was absent from the healthy and MS cohorts, from approximately 980 published viral clones and from other ImmuneACCESS disease sequences. The public sequencing data were trimmed at Q25 with fastp and processed into clonotypes with MiXCR by TCRdb, which kept only in-frame beta chains. Duplicate CDR3 protein sequences are folded into a single record with the most common DNA and genes. TCRdb's processing, not the authors' own work, is the source of the V and J calls. The sample table holds some 170,000 distinct CDR3 sequences, of which about 95% were seen once. The ten largest account for less than 0.12% of the sample.

High-throughput TCR beta sequencing profiled peripheral blood CD8+ and CD4+ T cells from healthy donors, Susac syndrome patients and multiple sclerosis patients. The healthy donors served as controls matched for age and sex. CD8+ TEMRA cells were enriched by FACS, while bulk CD8+ and CD4+ T cells were purified by magnetic negative isolation. Blood was collected in EDTA tubes and processed within 24 hours, with PBMCs isolated through density gradient centrifugation. PBMCs intended for TCR sequencing were cryopreserved in liquid nitrogen and were subsequently thawed in a 37 degrees C water bath. A purity of at least 90% was achieved for sorted or isolated CD4+, CD8+ and CD8+ TEMRA cells. This TCR came from a human donor in good health. The specimen sequenced was CD4+ T cells from PBMCs.

The CDR3 sequence is CASSALRGANTEAFF. The nucleotide sequence is given as TGTGCCAGCAGCGCACTCCGGGGGGCGAACACTGAAGCTTTCTTT. The chain was built from TRBV7-2 and TRBJ1-1; TRBD1 is perhaps the D gene, given 6 matching bases. The CDR1 and CDR2 encoded by the germline V gene are SGHTA and FQGNSA. The CDR3, from cysteine to phenylalanine, totals 15 residues. The sequence is cut down to CDR3 DNA, 45 bases in frame from base 1. V is cut by 5 bases and J by 1 base, and the space between the germline ends is 14 bases. This CDR3, with the reference TRBV7-2 and TRBJ1-1 proteins standing in past its ends, gives the full variable domain GAGVSQSPSNKVTEKGKDVELRCDPISGHTALYWYRQSLGQGLEFLIYFQGNSAPDKSGLPSDRFSAERTGGSVSTLTIQRTQQEDSAVYLCASSALRGANTEAFFGQGTRLTVV.